Below, 25 T cell receptor beta chains from the same sample are listed, as sequenced in a study of response to subunit inactivated influenza vaccine. TCRdb passed the RT-PCR reads through MiXCR, listing each CDR3 protein once. The sample holds about half a million distinct CDR3 sequences; 6% to 9% are singletons and the top ten take 13%. Sequences were derived from PBMCs from blood, sampled less than 25 months after vaccination. Receptor source: a man aged 50 to 69 who received an inactivated influenza vaccine.

V gene TRBV20-1 combines with J gene TRBJ1-1, with a weak D call TRBD1 (5 bases). This CDR3 spans 13 amino acids. In germline, CDR1 is DFQATT, CDR2 SNEGSKA (reference sequence). The V gene lost 6 bases and the J gene lost 0 bases, with 11 bases spanning the gap. Here the CDR3 DNA reads TGCAGTGCCTGGCAGGGAGTGAACACTGAAGCTTTCTTT. Its protein product is CSAWQGVNTEAFF.

This clonotype was picked up many times. The chain carries TRBV4-2 and TRBJ2-1; 7 positions match TRBD2. The CDR3 contains 16 residues. CDR1 and CDR2 (germline): LGHNA, YNFKEQ. The V segment lost 3 bases and the J segment 8 bases; nucleotides outside the gene matches: 13. DNA for the CDR3: TGTGCCAGCAGCCATCAATATCTACGGGGGGAGTATGAGCAGTTCTTC. Its translation: CASSHQYLRGEYEQFF.

The chain has TRBV4-3 and TRBJ2-3, with unresolved D. Germline CDR1 is LGHNA and CDR2 is YSLEER. This CDR3 comprises 15 residues. Trimming removed 0 bases at V and 14 bases at J, with 21 bases between. Here the CDR3 reads CASSQDLYGQTVRYF. CDR3 nucleotide sequence: TGCGCCAGCAGCCAAGATCTGTACGGGCAGACCGTAAGGTATTTT.

The sample holds many counts of this clonotype. This chain joins TRBV7-6 and TRBJ2-7; D might be TRBD1 or TRBD2, each matching 6 bases. The V and J ends lost 1 base and 5 bases respectively, with 15 bases between them. This CDR3 is 15 amino acids long. The germline CDR1 and CDR2 sequences are SGHVS and FNYEAQ. The CDR3 nucleotides read TGTGCCAGCAGCTTAGGTTTAAGGGGGGCAGACGAGCAGTACTTC. Its translation is CASSLGLRGADEQYF.

This clonotype was observed a handful of times. V usage is TRBV5-1 and J usage is TRBJ1-4; D is possibly TRBD1 (5 bases). The germline CDR1 and CDR2 sequences are SGHRS and YFSETQ. CDR3 length equals 15 residues. V lost 4 bases and J lost 6, with 16 bases in between. The CDR3 bases are TGCGCCAGCAGCGGGGGGAGTCGGAATGATGAAAAACTGTTTTTT. This sequence encodes CASSGGSRNDEKLFF.

The chain employs TRBV7-2 and TRBJ2-3; 9 nucleotides line up with TRBD2. The CDR3 has 15 amino acids. CDR1 is SGHTA, CDR2 FQGNSA, per germline. V trimming: 8 bases; J trimming: 10 bases; junction bases outside the gene matches: 16. The CDR3 is CASSGASGVSVPQYF. The CDR3 DNA follows: TGTGCCAGCTCGGGTGCTAGCGGGGTGTCGGTCCCGCAGTATTTT.

The J gene is TRBJ2-7, the V gene TRBV4-2; TRBD2 agrees at 8 bases. Germline loops: CDR1 LGHNA, CDR2 YNFKEQ. This CDR3 contains 17 residues. V shed 0 bases, J shed 1 base, and the junction held 8 bases outside the gene matches. CDR3 sequence (DNA): TGTGCCAGCAGCCAAGAACCTAGCGGGCCCGTTTCCTACGAGCAGTACTTC. It yields the protein CASSQEPSGPVSYEQYF.

This chain connects TRBV7-2 to TRBJ2-5; 11 nucleotides agree with TRBD2. The trim removed 4 bases at V and 5 bases at J, leaving 9 bases unmatched. Germline V gives CDR1 SGHTA, CDR2 FQGNSA. The CDR3 consists of 16 residues. CDR3 nucleotide sequence: TGTGCCAGCAGCTCTCTAGCGGGGGGCAAAGGGGAGACCCAGTACTTC. Translation gives CASSSLAGGKGETQYF.

This clonotype was counted a few times. The chain has TRBV3-1 and TRBJ1-1, with TRBD1 matching 8 bases. J was trimmed by 6 bases and V by 6 bases; bases with no gene match: 6. This CDR3 is built from 13 residues. CDR1 and CDR2 from the germline V gene are LGHDT and YNNKEL (reference sequence). The CDR3 sequence is CASRGGQGAEAFF. As DNA, the CDR3 is TGTGCCAGCAGGGGAGGACAGGGCGCTGAAGCTTTCTTT. The full variable domain, completed using reference TRBV3-1 and TRBJ1-1, is DTAVSQTPKYLVTQMGNDKSIKCEQNLGHDTMYWYKQDSKKFLKIMFSYNNKELIINETVPNRFSPKSPDKAHLNLHINSLELGDSAVYFCASRGGQGAEAFFGQGTRLTVV.

The CDR3 is CATSRDLMRTTGELFF. The CDR3 coding sequence is TGTGCCACCAGCAGAGATCTTATGAGGACCACCGGGGAGCTGTTTTTT. This chain links TRBV15 with TRBJ2-2; the D is unclear. In germline, CDR1 is LNHNV, CDR2 YYDKDF (reference sequence). V lost 0 bases, J lost 4 bases, and 12 bases lay in between. This CDR3 has 16 residues. Looking up the rest from reference TRBV15 and TRBJ2-2 gives the full variable domain: DAMVIQNPRYQVTQFGKPVTLSCSQTLNHNVMYWYQQKSSQAPKLLFHYYDKDFNNEADTPDNFQSRRPNTSFCFLDIRSPGLGDTAMYLCATSRDLMRTTGELFFGEGSRLTVL.

This clonotype has a count of ten or more. The chain carries TRBV20-1 and TRBJ1-5; a possible D gene is TRBD1 (5 bases). This CDR3 has 14 amino acids. V shed 5 bases and J shed 9 bases, with 20 bases lying between them. The germline V gene has CDR1 DFQATT and CDR2 SNEGSKA (reference sequence). In DNA, the CDR3 is TGCAGTGCTCGGCAGGGACCGCCGTCCATGCCCCAGCATTTT. Translation gives CSARQGPPSMPQHF.

This clonotype was picked up many times. As DNA, the CDR3 is TGTGCCAGCAGTCTTACAAGGGACAATTTCAACACCGGGGAGCTGTTTTTT. Translation gives CASSLTRDNFNTGELFF. The J gene is TRBJ2-2, the V gene TRBV7-3; maybe TRBD1 (6 bases). V lost 6 bases and J 2 bases, leaving 19 bases between the germline ends. The length of the CDR3 is 17 residues. Germline V gives CDR1 SGHTA, CDR2 FQGTGA.

V is TRBV5-1 and J is TRBJ2-7; perhaps TRBD1 as D (6 bases). The CDR3 extends over 14 amino acids. V dropped 4 bases and J dropped 3 bases, with 14 bases sitting between them. Germline-derived CDR1 and CDR2 are SGHRS and YFSETQ. DNA for the CDR3: TGCGCCAGCAGCATAGAACAGGGTCACTACGAGCAGTACTTC. Residues: CASSIEQGHYEQYF.

The V call is TRBV7-8, the J call TRBJ2-7; D gene uncertain. CDR1 and CDR2 from the germline V gene are SGHVS and FQNEAQ. This CDR3 is built from 13 residues. V was cut by 6 bases and J by 0 bases, with 9 bases left in between. In DNA form, the CDR3 reads TGTGCCAGCAGACCTCATAGCTCCTACGAGCAGTACTTC. Translated, it gives CASRPHSSYEQYF.

This clonotype was picked up a small number of times. The chain uses TRBV2 and TRBJ2-7; D call uncertain. V lost 2 bases, J lost 9 bases, and 8 bases lay in between. The germline V gene encodes CDR1 SNHLY and CDR2 FYNNEI. There are 11 residues in the CDR3. CDR3 sequence (DNA): TGTGCCAGCAGTGAATCGTCCGGGCAGTACTTC. Its translation is CASSESSGQYF.

In its sample, this clonotype was seen a few times. This rearrangement joins TRBV10-3 to TRBJ2-3, with a possible D match to TRBD2 (5 bases). Looked up from germline, CDR1 is ENHRY and CDR2 is SYGVKD. Trimming removed 2 bases at V and 2 bases at J, with 5 bases between. The CDR3 covers 13 residues. CDR3 in amino acids: CAISEDYTDTQYF. The CDR3 DNA is TGTGCCATCAGTGAGGACTACACAGATACGCAGTATTTT.

This clonotype was counted ten times or more. The chain carries TRBV6-1 and TRBJ2-2; D perhaps matches TRBD1 (6 bases). With 6 bases removed from V and 4 bases from J, the gap between germline ends came to 15 bases. Per germline, CDR1 MNHNS and CDR2 SASEGT. This CDR3 spans 15 amino acids. CDR3 region: CASRRTGSGTGELFF. The CDR3 nucleotides are TGTGCCAGCAGACGAACAGGGAGCGGCACCGGGGAGCTGTTTTTT.

This clonotype has a count of ten or more. V usage is TRBV6-5 and J usage is TRBJ1-2; no reliable D call. V lost 7 bases to trimming and J lost 7 bases, with 13 bases between them. Germline lookup yields CDR1 MNHEY and CDR2 SVGAGI. The CDR3 consists of 12 residues. In DNA form, the CDR3 reads TGTGCCAGCACTGATGGAGTCGGTGGCTACACCTTC. Amino acids: CASTDGVGGYTF.

In its sample, this clonotype was seen many times. This rearrangement joins TRBV7-2 to TRBJ2-7; 8 bases are shared with TRBD2. The trim removed 5 bases at V and 4 bases at J, leaving 10 bases unmatched. This CDR3 region has 15 residues. Germline CDR1 is SGHTA and CDR2 is FQGNSA. The CDR3 loop is CASSPKSGSNYEQYF. CDR3 nucleotides: TGTGCCAGCAGCCCCAAGAGCGGGAGCAATTACGAGCAGTACTTC.

This clonotype appeared many times. This sequence joins TRBV5-1 and TRBJ2-2, with 8 bases lining up with TRBD2. Looked up from germline, CDR1 is SGHRS and CDR2 is YFSETQ. The CDR3 is 16 amino acids. Germline trimming cut 1 base from V and 6 bases from J; bases unmatched to any gene: 8. CDR3 coding DNA: TGCGCCAGCAGCTTGACTCGGGGGGGGGCCTCCGGGGAGCTGTTTTTT. It yields the protein CASSLTRGGASGELFF. The whole variable domain, remainder taken from reference TRBV5-1 and TRBJ2-2, is KAGVTQTPRYLIKTRGQQVTLSCSPISGHRSVSWYQQTPGQGLQFLFEYFSETQRNKGNFPGRFSGRQFSNSRSEMNVSTLELGDSALYLCASSLTRGGASGELFFGEGSRLTVL.

This clonotype was found many times. This rearrangement joins TRBV27 to TRBJ2-1; D may correspond to TRBD1 or TRBD2 (5 bases each). The germline CDR1 and CDR2 sequences are MNHEY and SMNVEV (reference sequence). V lost 3 bases to trimming and J lost 2 bases, with 11 bases between them. CDR3 length equals 15 residues. The CDR3 DNA is TGTGCCAGCAGTTTGGGGGTAGGGACCTACAATGAGCAGTTCTTC. Encoded protein: CASSLGVGTYNEQFF.

There are many counts of this clonotype. The chain couples TRBV5-1 to TRBJ1-4; possible D gene TRBD1, 5 bases. Germline-derived CDR1 and CDR2 are SGHRS and YFSETQ. The CDR3 contains 14 residues. V lost 5 bases and J lost 5, with 13 bases in between. The CDR3 protein is CASSRQPENEKLFF. In DNA, the CDR3 is TGCGCCAGCAGTCGACAGCCAGAGAATGAAAAACTGTTTTTT.

The V and J genes are TRBV12-3 or TRBV12-4 and TRBJ2-1, with D tentatively TRBD2 (7 bases). There are 15 residues in the CDR3. The V end was cut by 3 bases, the J end by 4 bases, with 13 bases between. The DNA of the CDR3 is TGTGCCAGCAGTTTGAGGGGGGGCTTGTACAATGAGCAGTTCTTC. Its protein is CASSLRGGLYNEQFF.

This chain connects TRBV20-1 to TRBJ2-4; possible D gene TRBD2, 5 bases. CDR1 is DFQATT, CDR2 SNEGSKA, per germline (reference sequence). This CDR3 is built from 15 residues. V was cut by 6 bases and J by 10 bases, with 25 bases left in between. This CDR3 reads CSATSPPGTTNIQYF. The CDR3 DNA reads as TGCAGTGCCACCTCCCCACCGGGAACGACAAATATTCAGTACTTC.

V gene TRBV15 combines with J gene TRBJ1-2, with D maybe TRBD1 (5 bases). CDR1 and CDR2 (germline): LNHNV, YYDKDF (reference sequence). The germline V and J ends were trimmed by 1 base and 2 bases, with 8 bases remaining between them. The CDR3 consists of 14 residues. The chain's CDR3 is CATSRGGGNYGYTF. CDR3 coding DNA: TGTGCCACCAGCAGAGGGGGCGGCAACTATGGCTACACCTTC. The full variable domain, in which reference TRBV15 and TRBJ1-2 provide the parts outside the CDR3, is DAMVIQNPRYQVTQFGKPVTLSCSQTLNHNVMYWYQQKSSQAPKLLFHYYDKDFNNEADTPDNFQSRRPNTSFCFLDIRSPGLGDTAMYLCATSRGGGNYGYTFGSGTRLTVV.